This T cell receptor (beta chain) was recovered during a study of blood T cells in healthy people across ages. V lost 7 bases, J lost 1 base, and 10 bases lay in between. The CDR3 totals 13 residues. PCR was performed a second time for about 7 to 11 cycles using a sample-barcoded 5' primer and a J-beta primer mix. TCRdb passed the 5' RACE reads through MiXCR, listing each CDR3 protein once. The sample carries about 1.1 million distinct CDR3 sequences, roughly two fifths recorded once. Many counts were recorded for this clonotype. Input material: blood. The clonotype comes from a man aged 18 to 29 in good health. The chain links TRBV12-3 or TRBV12-4 to TRBJ1-2; possible D gene TRBD1, 6 bases. This CDR3 is CASTWTDNYGYTF. As DNA, the CDR3 is TGTGCCAGCACCTGGACAGATAACTATGGCTACACCTTC.